The clone carrying this TCR beta chain was picked up many times. The antigen is not known. This entry belongs to a study of beta chain features in type 1 diabetes. Whole-study results and caveats: A greater similarity of naive, central memory and Treg TCRB repertoires was seen among patients than among healthy donors.

The V gene lost 3 bases and the J gene lost 0 bases, with 7 bases spanning the gap. This CDR3 is built from 14 residues. Investigators reverse transcribed all isolated RNA, so they sequenced expressed TCRB transcripts. Clones were read by immunoSEQ multiplex PCR, and TCRdb kept only the in-frame ones, dropping some. Counted here are about 210,000 clones, roughly 11% occurring once; the ten biggest clones make up 1% to 1.5%. The material sequenced was central memory CD4+ T cells from blood. The receptor's source is a man between 18 and 29 years old in good health. The V and J genes are TRBV23-1 and TRBJ2-3; D remains ambiguous. TRBV23-1 is classed as an ORF, of uncertain function. As DNA, the CDR3 is TGCGCCAGCAGTCACCGGACGAGCACAGATACGCAGTATTTT. As protein: CASSHRTSTDTQYF.